Listed here are 29 T cell receptor beta chains from one sample, sequenced in a study of human T cells and chemical hapten exposure. A single record per CDR3 protein comes from TCRdb applying MiXCR to the RACE reads. The table includes about 82,000 distinct CDR3 sequences, about 6.6% detected once. Stated time point: patch test 2, 6 weeks after DPC sensitization. Treatment here: therapeutic diphenylcyclopropenone sensitization with weekly scalp DPC. The sample in question was whole blood, obtained in connection with sensitization to the hapten diphenylcyclopropenone (DPC). The receptors originated from a woman aged 25 to 39 with alopecia areata. Some clones in this sample may be carry-over from other donors' samples.

This clonotype occurred a few times. This sequence joins TRBV2 and TRBJ2-7; D might be TRBD2 (6 bases). Trimming shortened V by 9 bases and J by 3 bases, and 15 bases separated the two germline ends. The CDR3 loop spans 13 amino acids. From germline, CDR1 is SNHLY and CDR2 FYNNEI. CDR3 loop: CASERRGLYEQYF. CDR3 sequence (DNA): TGTGCCAGTGAGCGGCGGGGACTCTACGAGCAGTACTTC.

As to this clonotype: A read error may produce the germline difference seen at one junction end. The chain joins TRBV28 to TRBJ2-7; D tentatively fits TRBD1 or TRBD2 (5 bases each). The CDR3 spans 11 residues. Looked up from germline, CDR1 is MDHEN and CDR2 is SYDVKM. The CDR3 DNA sequence: TGTGCCAGCAGAACGGCCGGGACCCTAAAATTC. Protein product: CASRTAGTLKF.

The chain couples TRBV5-6 to TRBJ2-2, with 7 positions matching TRBD1. Germline V CDR1 and CDR2: SGHDT, YYEEEE. This CDR3 has 15 amino acids. Germline trimming cut 2 bases from V and 3 bases from J; bases unmatched to any gene: 4. CDR3 in DNA: TGTGCCAGCAGCTTAAGGGACAGATACACCGGGGAGCTGTTTTTT. It specifies CASSLRDRYTGELFF. The entire variable domain, with the rest obtained from reference TRBV5-6 and TRBJ2-2, is as follows: DAGVTQSPTHLIKTRGQQVTLRCSPKSGHDTVSWYQQALGQGPQFIFQYYEEEERQRGNFPDRFSGHQFPNYSSELNVNALLLGDSALYLCASSLRDRYTGELFFGEGSRLTVL.

This clonotype was detected only a few times. The rearrangement links TRBV25-1 to TRBJ1-1; D gene uncertain. This CDR3 spans 13 amino acids. Germline CDR1 and CDR2: MGHDK and SYGVNS. Between the trimmed V and J ends, which lost 10 bases and 0 bases, there was a span of 12 bases. CDR3: CATSGVMNTEAFF. The CDR3, as DNA: TGTGCCACATCAGGCGTAATGAACACTGAAGCTTTCTTT.

This clonotype was observed a handful of times. The chain uses TRBV27 and TRBJ2-3; TRBD1 might be the D (6 bases). The CDR3 has 15 amino acids. Germline CDR1 reads MNHEY; CDR2 reads SMNVEV (reference sequence). Trimming left V 6 bases short and J 2 bases short, with 15 bases between. In nucleotides, the CDR3 is TGTGCCAGCAGGGCCCATGGACAGTCCACAGATACGCAGTATTTT. Amino acids: CASRAHGQSTDTQYF.

There are many counts of this clonotype. The genes are TRBV10-3 and TRBJ2-3; TRBD1 matches at 9 bases. V was pared by 2 bases and J by 2 bases, with 5 bases of the junction left unmatched. CDR3 size: 16 residues. CDR1 is ENHRY and CDR2 is SYGVKD in the germline V gene. CDR3 sequence: CAISELGDRDTDTQYF. In DNA, the CDR3 is TGTGCCATCAGTGAGCTAGGGGACAGGGACACAGATACGCAGTATTTT.

This clonotype was counted ten times or more. V is TRBV11-2 and J is TRBJ2-1, with D uncertain. The CDR3 length is 15 residues. Germline V CDR1 and CDR2: SGHAT, FQNNGV. V was pared by 3 bases and J by 4 bases, with 13 bases between. In DNA form, the CDR3 reads TGTGCCAGCAGCTTTACCAACAGCCAATACAATGAGCAGTTCTTC. This translates into CASSFTNSQYNEQFF.

In its sample, this clonotype was seen many times. V is TRBV6-5 and J is TRBJ1-2, with a possible D match to TRBD1 (6 bases). This CDR3 contains 14 residues. V was clipped by 1 base and J by 3 bases, with 9 bases between them. Germline V gene data show CDR1 as MNHEY and CDR2 as SVGAGI. CDR3 in amino acids: CASSYLQGYYGYTF. The DNA for the CDR3 is TGTGCCAGCAGTTACTTACAGGGATACTATGGCTACACCTTC.

On this clonotype: At one end the junction does not follow the germline gene, possibly because of a read error. The gene calls are TRBV24-1 and TRBJ2-1; 8 nucleotides align to TRBD2. The V gene's germline CDR1 is KGHDR and CDR2 SFDVKD. The CDR3 covers 12 residues. CDR3 sequence reads: CAASLAGRALFF. The CDR3 DNA follows: TGTGCCGCCAGCTTAGCGGGGCGGGCTTTGTTCTTC.

On this clonotype itself: A single base separates this from a much larger clone, so it may be a read error. The chain combines TRBV5-4 with TRBJ2-2; perhaps D is TRBD1 or TRBD2 (5 bases each). V dropped 4 bases and J dropped 6 bases, with 13 bases sitting between them. This CDR3 comprises 14 residues. Germline lookup yields CDR1 SGHNT and CDR2 YYREEE (reference sequence). The CDR3, as DNA: TGTGCCAGCAGCCGCAGAGGGACCCCCGGGGAGCTGTTTTTT. Protein: CASSRRGTPGELFF.

This clonotype has only a few counts. The chain employs TRBV12-3 or TRBV12-4 and TRBJ2-5; 10 bases are a match to TRBD2. J gave up 5 bases and V 6 bases, and 12 bases lay outside the gene matches. This CDR3 comprises 16 residues. The CDR3 nucleotides are TGTGCCAGCAGCACACGAAGCGGGGGGGGTCGCGAGACCCAGTACTTC. Translation: CASSTRSGGGRETQYF.

This chain links TRBV20-1 with TRBJ1-5; the D gene is possibly TRBD1 (6 bases). Germline-derived CDR1 and CDR2 are DFQATT and SNEGSKA (reference sequence). The ends were cut back, 0 bases at V and 6 bases at J, with 12 bases in the middle. The CDR3 is made up of 14 amino acids. The CDR3 DNA reads TGCAGTGCTAGAGATCGTAGGGGGGGTCAGCCCCAGCATTTT. It codes for CSARDRRGGQPQHF.

This clonotype was seen a few times. The gene calls are TRBV7-2 and TRBJ1-1, with 7 positions matching TRBD1. The CDR3 covers 14 residues. CDR1 is SGHTA and CDR2 is FQGNSA in the germline V gene. Trimming removed 1 base from V and 5 bases from J; junction bases left unmatched: 4. The CDR3 DNA is TGTGCCAGCAGCTTAGAGAGGGGGCGGACTGAAGCTTTCTTT. Translation gives CASSLERGRTEAFF. The variable domain in full, with the rest retrieved from reference TRBV7-2 and TRBJ1-1, is GAGVSQSPSNKVTEKGKDVELRCDPISGHTALYWYRQSLGQGLEFLIYFQGNSAPDKSGLPSDRFSAERTGGSVSTLTIQRTQQEDSAVYLCASSLERGRTEAFFGQGTRLTVV.

This clonotype occurred many times. The rearrangement links TRBV5-1 to TRBJ2-1; perhaps D is TRBD1 or TRBD2 (5 bases each). The CDR3 extends over 15 amino acids. The germline V and J ends were trimmed by 0 bases and 3 bases, with 10 bases remaining between them. Looked up from germline, CDR1 is SGHRS and CDR2 is YFSETQ. The CDR3 nucleotides read TGCGCCAGCAGCTTGGCAGGGAGTTTCTACAATGAGCAGTTCTTC. Translated, it gives CASSLAGSFYNEQFF.

The chain links TRBV18 to TRBJ1-2; TRBD1 agrees at 9 bases. CDR1 KGHSH and CDR2 LQKENI come from the germline V gene. Trimming at V came to 5 bases and at J to 8 bases, leaving 6 bases not matched to a gene. The CDR3 totals 13 residues. DNA for the CDR3: TGTGCCAGCTCATGGGACAGGGTTTACGGCTACACCTTC. It specifies CASSWDRVYGYTF.

This chain's CDR3 is CASRGQTNTEAFF. Here the CDR3 DNA reads TGTGCCAGCCGGGGACAAACGAACACTGAAGCTTTCTTT. V usage is TRBV12-3 or TRBV12-4 and J usage is TRBJ1-1; a possible D gene is TRBD1 (6 bases). The V end lost 8 bases, the J end lost 1 base, and 11 bases lay between the germline ends. This CDR3 contains 13 residues.

The chain combines TRBV29-1 with TRBJ1-2; weak D call: TRBD1 (6 bases). The V end was cut by 1 base, the J end by 6 bases, with 15 bases between. CDR1 and CDR2 (germline): SQVTM, ANQGSEA. The CDR3 totals 14 residues. The CDR3 DNA is TGCAGCGTTGAAGCCGCTACAGGGTGCGATGGCTACACCTTC. Its protein product is CSVEAATGCDGYTF.

Many counts were recorded for this clonotype. The chain recombines TRBV28 with TRBJ2-1; D is undetermined. V was pared by 3 bases and J by 0 bases, with 9 bases between. CDR1 is MDHEN, CDR2 SYDVKM, per germline. The CDR3 is 15 amino acids. CDR3: CASSFQSSSYNEQFF. CDR3 coding DNA: TGTGCCAGCAGTTTCCAGTCGAGCTCCTACAATGAGCAGTTCTTC.

The chain is built from TRBV7-2 and TRBJ2-7, with D tentatively TRBD1 (5 bases). The V and J ends lost 0 bases and 4 bases respectively, with 13 bases between them. Germline V CDR1 and CDR2: SGHTA, FQGNSA. CDR3 length: 15 residues. CDR3: CASSLAQGRLYEQYF. CDR3 in DNA: TGTGCCAGCAGCTTAGCCCAGGGTCGACTGTACGAGCAGTACTTC.

This clonotype was recorded a few times. The V and J genes are TRBV7-9 and TRBJ1-2; no clear D. The CDR3 extends over 16 amino acids. CDR1 SEHNR and CDR2 FQNEAQ come from the germline V gene (reference sequence). Trimming took 2 bases from V and 0 from J, leaving 13 bases between them. For the CDR3, the DNA is TGTGCCAGCAGCTTACCTTGGACGGAGGCTAACTATGGCTACACCTTC. Protein: CASSLPWTEANYGYTF.

This clonotype was found many times. The genes are TRBV7-9 and TRBJ2-6; 9 positions agree with TRBD2. Germline loops: CDR1 SEHNR, CDR2 FQNEAQ (reference sequence). The V gene end was trimmed by 4 bases and the J gene end by 0 bases; junction bases not matched to a gene: 10. The CDR3 covers 19 residues. CDR3 amino acids: CASSSTRLAVHSGANVLTF. The CDR3 nucleotides are TGTGCCAGCAGCTCCACTCGACTAGCGGTCCACTCTGGGGCCAACGTCCTGACTTTC.

This clonotype showed up many times. The V and J genes are TRBV21-1 and TRBJ1-3; TRBD1 is taken as the D call from the table, unchecked against the DNA. TRBV21-1 is an annotated pseudogene. CDR3 length: 18 amino acids. Here the CDR3 DNA reads TGTGCCAGCAGCAAAGGAGGGGTGGCAGGGTGCTTTGGAAACACCATATATTTT. This translates into CASSKGGVAGCFGNTIYF.

This clonotype showed up many times. The chain links TRBV12-3 or TRBV12-4 to TRBJ2-1, with a tentative D call TRBD1 (6 bases). V was clipped by 6 bases and J by 5 bases, with 17 bases between them. The CDR3 extends over 15 amino acids. CDR3 loop: CASSFTGFGDNEQFF. Here the CDR3 DNA reads TGTGCCAGCAGCTTTACAGGGTTCGGCGACAATGAGCAGTTCTTC.

The V gene is TRBV7-9, the J gene TRBJ2-3; D is undetermined. Germline CDR1 reads SEHNR; CDR2 reads FQNEAQ (reference sequence). The CDR3 spans 15 residues. Trimming pared 3 bases from V and 0 bases from J, leaving 10 bases between. The CDR3 loop reads CASSFVRSSTDTQYF. The CDR3 DNA is TGTGCCAGCAGCTTCGTCCGTAGTAGCACAGATACGCAGTATTTT.

There are many counts of this clonotype. The chain joins TRBV13 to TRBJ2-6, with D possibly being TRBD1 (5 bases). CDR1 is PRHDT, CDR2 FYEKMQ, per germline (reference sequence). Trimming shortened V by 4 bases and J by 1 base, and 11 bases separated the two germline ends. The CDR3 sequence is 16 residues long. CDR3 coding DNA: TGTGCCAGCAGCTGGAGTGGGGCGTCTGGGGCCAACGTCCTGACTTTC. Protein product: CASSWSGASGANVLTF. Complete variable domain (other parts from reference TRBV13 and TRBJ2-6): AAGVIQSPRHLIKEKRETATLKCYPIPRHDTVYWYQQGPGQDPQFLISFYEKMQSDKGSIPDRFSAQQFSDYHSELNMSSLELGDSALYFCASSWSGASGANVLTFGAGSRLTVL.

This clonotype was counted between two and nine times. The CDR3 nucleotides read TGTGCCAGCAGTTCTCGACAGGGACCTATGAACACTGAAGCTTTCTTT. This sequence encodes CASSSRQGPMNTEAFF. This rearrangement joins TRBV27 to TRBJ1-1; TRBD1 aligns across 7 bases. The germline gives CDR1 MNHEY, CDR2 SMNVEV (reference sequence). V dropped 4 bases and J dropped 0; count of bases not matched to a gene: 8. The CDR3 covers 16 residues.

This clonotype appeared many times. The rearrangement links TRBV20-1 to TRBJ2-3, with D uncertain. The V and J ends lost 2 bases and 4 bases respectively, with 7 bases between them. The CDR3 sequence is 12 residues long. CDR1 is DFQATT, CDR2 SNEGSKA, per germline (reference sequence). The DNA of the CDR3 is TGCAGTGCTAGACCTTTGTCAGATACGCAGTATTTT. Translated, it gives CSARPLSDTQYF.

This clonotype was seen more than once but under ten times. The chain couples TRBV7-9 to TRBJ1-6; 8 bases agree with TRBD1. V shed 5 bases and J 9 bases; nucleotides not matched to a gene: 0. The V gene's germline CDR1 is SEHNR and CDR2 FQNEAQ (reference sequence). The CDR3 spans 12 residues. The CDR3 spells CASSGQGSPLHF. The CDR3 nucleotides read TGTGCCAGCAGCGGACAGGGTTCACCCCTCCACTTT.

This clonotype was counted a few times. The chain links TRBV10-2 to TRBJ1-2; TRBD1 agrees at 7 bases. From germline, CDR1 is WSHSY and CDR2 SAAADI. Unmatched junction bases numbered 14, after V lost 6 bases and J lost 7 bases. CDR3 length: 15 residues. In DNA form, the CDR3 reads TGCGCCAGCAGGGTCGGGGACAGCGTGGTCCTTGGCTACACCTTC. Its protein product is CASRVGDSVVLGYTF.